This TCR beta chain was observed in a study of control samples from healthy donors and cancer patients. Clones were sequenced by immunoSEQ multiplex PCR, and TCRdb holds only the in-frame ones, with some missing. Found here are about 65,000 clones, about nine tenths of them singletons; the top ten hold around 1.3%. The source is a woman aged 45-60 years with colorectal cancer. The sequencing sample was made of PBMCs.

CDR3 DNA sequence: TGCGCCAGCAGCTCAGGGCTATCGGACACTGAAGCTTTCTTT. Its protein product is CASSSGLSDTEAFF. The rearrangement links TRBV5-1 to TRBJ1-1; the D gene is possibly TRBD1 (5 bases). Trimming shortened V by 3 bases and J by 3 bases, and 12 bases separated the two germline ends. CDR1 is SGHRS, CDR2 YFSETQ, per germline. This CDR3 has 14 amino acids. Variable domain in full (rest from reference TRBV5-1 and TRBJ1-1): KAGVTQTPRYLIKTRGQQVTLSCSPISGHRSVSWYQQTPGQGLQFLFEYFSETQRNKGNFPGRFSGRQFSNSRSEMNVSTLELGDSALYLCASSSGLSDTEAFFGQGTRLTVV.